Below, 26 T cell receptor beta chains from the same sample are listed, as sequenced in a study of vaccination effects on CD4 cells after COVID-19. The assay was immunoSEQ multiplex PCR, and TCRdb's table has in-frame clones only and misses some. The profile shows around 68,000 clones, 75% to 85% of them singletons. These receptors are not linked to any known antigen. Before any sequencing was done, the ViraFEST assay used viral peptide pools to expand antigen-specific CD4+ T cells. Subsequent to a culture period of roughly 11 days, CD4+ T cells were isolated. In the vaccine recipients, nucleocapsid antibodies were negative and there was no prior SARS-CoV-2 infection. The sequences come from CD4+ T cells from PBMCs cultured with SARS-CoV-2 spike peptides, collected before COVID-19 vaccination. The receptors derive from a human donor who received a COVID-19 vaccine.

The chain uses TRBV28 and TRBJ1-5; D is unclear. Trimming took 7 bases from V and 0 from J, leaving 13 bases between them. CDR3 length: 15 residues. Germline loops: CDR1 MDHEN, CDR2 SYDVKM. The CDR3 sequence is CASTHPQNSNQPQHF. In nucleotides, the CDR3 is TGTGCCAGCACTCATCCGCAGAATAGCAATCAGCCCCAGCATTTT.

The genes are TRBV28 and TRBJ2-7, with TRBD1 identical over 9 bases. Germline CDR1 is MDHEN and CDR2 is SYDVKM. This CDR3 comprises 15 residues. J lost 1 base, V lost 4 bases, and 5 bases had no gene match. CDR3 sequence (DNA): TGTGCCAGCAGTTCCCCGACAGGGGGATCCTACGAGCAGTACGTC. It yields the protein CASSSPTGGSYEQYV.

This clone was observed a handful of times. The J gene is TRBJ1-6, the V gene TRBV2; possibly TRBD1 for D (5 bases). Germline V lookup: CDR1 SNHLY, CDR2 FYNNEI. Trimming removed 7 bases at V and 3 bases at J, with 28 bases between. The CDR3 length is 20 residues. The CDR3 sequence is CASTTGGLWGERGYNSPLHF. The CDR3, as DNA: TGTGCCAGCACCACAGGCGGGTTGTGGGGAGAGAGGGGCTATAATTCACCCCTCCACTTT. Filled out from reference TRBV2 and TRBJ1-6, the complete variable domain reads EPEVTQTPSHQVTQMGQEVILRCVPISNHLYFYWYRQILGQKVEFLVSFYNNEISEKSEIFDDQFSVERPDGSNFTLKIRSTKLEDSAMYFCASTTGGLWGERGYNSPLHFGNGTRLTVT.

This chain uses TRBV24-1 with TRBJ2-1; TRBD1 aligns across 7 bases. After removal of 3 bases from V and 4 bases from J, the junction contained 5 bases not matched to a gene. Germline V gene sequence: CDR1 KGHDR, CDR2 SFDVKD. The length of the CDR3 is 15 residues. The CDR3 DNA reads TGTGCCACCAGTGATCCGGGACAGTCGTACAATGAGCAGTTCTTC. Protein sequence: CATSDPGQSYNEQFF.

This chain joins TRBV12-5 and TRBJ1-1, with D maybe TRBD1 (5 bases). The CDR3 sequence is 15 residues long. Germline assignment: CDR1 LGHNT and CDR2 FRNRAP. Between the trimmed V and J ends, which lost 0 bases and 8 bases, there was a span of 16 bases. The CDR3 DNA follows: TGTGCTAGTGGTTTGGTAAATGAGGGGAGGGCGGAAGCTTTCTTT. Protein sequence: CASGLVNEGRAEAFF.

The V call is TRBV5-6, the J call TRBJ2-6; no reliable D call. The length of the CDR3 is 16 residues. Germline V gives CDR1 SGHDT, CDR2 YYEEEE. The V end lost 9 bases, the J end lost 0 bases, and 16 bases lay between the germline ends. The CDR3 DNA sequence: TGTGCCACCCCTCGTCAGGTCTTCTCTGGGGCCAACGTCCTGACTTTC. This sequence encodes CATPRQVFSGANVLTF. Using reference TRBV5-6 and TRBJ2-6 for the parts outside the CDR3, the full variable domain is DAGVTQSPTHLIKTRGQQVTLRCSPKSGHDTVSWYQQALGQGPQFIFQYYEEEERQRGNFPDRFSGHQFPNYSSELNVNALLLGDSALYLCATPRQVFSGANVLTFGAGSRLTVL.

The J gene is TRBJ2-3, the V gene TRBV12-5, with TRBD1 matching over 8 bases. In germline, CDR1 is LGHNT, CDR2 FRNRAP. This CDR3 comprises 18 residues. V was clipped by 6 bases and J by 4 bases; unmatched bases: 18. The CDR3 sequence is CASGPTPDGQGIADTQYF. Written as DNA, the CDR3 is TGTGCTAGTGGCCCTACCCCGGACGGACAGGGAATAGCAGATACGCAGTATTTT.

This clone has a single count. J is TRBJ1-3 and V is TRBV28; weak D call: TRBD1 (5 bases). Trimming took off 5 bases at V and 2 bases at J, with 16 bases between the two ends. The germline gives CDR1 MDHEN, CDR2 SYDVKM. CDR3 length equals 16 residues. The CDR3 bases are TGTGCCAGCAGTGGGCTTCCCCAGGGAGCTGGAAACACCATATATTTT. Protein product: CASSGLPQGAGNTIYF.

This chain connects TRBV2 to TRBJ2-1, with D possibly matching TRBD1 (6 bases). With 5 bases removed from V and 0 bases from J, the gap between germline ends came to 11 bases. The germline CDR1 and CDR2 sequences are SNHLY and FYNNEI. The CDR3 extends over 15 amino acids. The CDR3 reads CASSYTGSSYNEQFF. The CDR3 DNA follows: TGTGCCAGCAGTTACACAGGGAGCTCCTACAATGAGCAGTTCTTC. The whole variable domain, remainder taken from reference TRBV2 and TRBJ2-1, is EPEVTQTPSHQVTQMGQEVILRCVPISNHLYFYWYRQILGQKVEFLVSFYNNEISEKSEIFDDQFSVERPDGSNFTLKIRSTKLEDSAMYFCASSYTGSSYNEQFFGPGTRLTVL.

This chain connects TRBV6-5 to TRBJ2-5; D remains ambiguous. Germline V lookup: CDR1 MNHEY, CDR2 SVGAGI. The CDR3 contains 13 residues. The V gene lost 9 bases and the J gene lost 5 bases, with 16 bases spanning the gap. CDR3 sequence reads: CASQFDLVETQYF. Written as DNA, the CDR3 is TGTGCCAGTCAATTTGACTTGGTGGAGACCCAGTACTTC.

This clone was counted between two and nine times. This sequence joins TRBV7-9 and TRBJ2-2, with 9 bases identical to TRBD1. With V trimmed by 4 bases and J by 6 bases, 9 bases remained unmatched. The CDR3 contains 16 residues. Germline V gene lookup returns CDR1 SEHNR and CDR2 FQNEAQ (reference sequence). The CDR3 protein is CASSSDGTGSPGELFF. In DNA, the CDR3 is TGTGCCAGCAGCTCCGACGGGACAGGGTCGCCCGGGGAGCTGTTTTTT.

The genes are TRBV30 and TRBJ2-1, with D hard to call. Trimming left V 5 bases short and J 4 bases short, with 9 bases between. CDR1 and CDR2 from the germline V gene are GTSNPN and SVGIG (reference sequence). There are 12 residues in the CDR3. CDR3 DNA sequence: TGTGCCTGGTCTAGGGATTACAATGAGCAGTTCTTC. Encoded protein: CAWSRDYNEQFF.

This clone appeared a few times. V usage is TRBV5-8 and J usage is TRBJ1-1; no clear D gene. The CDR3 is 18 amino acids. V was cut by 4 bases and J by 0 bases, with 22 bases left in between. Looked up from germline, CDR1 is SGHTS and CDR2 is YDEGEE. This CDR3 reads CASSHIDSDEEMNTEAFF. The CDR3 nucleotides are TGTGCCAGCAGCCATATTGACTCGGATGAAGAAATGAACACTGAAGCTTTCTTT.

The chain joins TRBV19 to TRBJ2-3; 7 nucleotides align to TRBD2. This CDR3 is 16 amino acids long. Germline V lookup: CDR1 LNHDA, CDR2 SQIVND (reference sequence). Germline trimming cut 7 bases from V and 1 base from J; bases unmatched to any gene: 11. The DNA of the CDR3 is TGTGCCAGTACGATCGGCAGGGCGGGGGGCACAGATACGCAGTATTTT. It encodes CASTIGRAGGTDTQYF.

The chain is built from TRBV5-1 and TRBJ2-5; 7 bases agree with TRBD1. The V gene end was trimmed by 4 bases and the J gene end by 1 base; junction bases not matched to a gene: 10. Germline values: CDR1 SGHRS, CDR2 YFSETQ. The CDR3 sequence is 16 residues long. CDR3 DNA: TGCGCCAGCAGCCCAAATATCCGACAGGGCCAAGAGACCCAGTACTTC. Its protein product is CASSPNIRQGQETQYF.

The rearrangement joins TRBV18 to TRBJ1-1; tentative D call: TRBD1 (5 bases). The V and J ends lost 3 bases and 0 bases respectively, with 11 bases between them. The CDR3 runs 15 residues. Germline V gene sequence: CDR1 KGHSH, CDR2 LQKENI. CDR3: CASSPTDSMNTEAFF. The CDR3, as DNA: TGTGCCAGCTCACCTACCGACAGTATGAACACTGAAGCTTTCTTT.

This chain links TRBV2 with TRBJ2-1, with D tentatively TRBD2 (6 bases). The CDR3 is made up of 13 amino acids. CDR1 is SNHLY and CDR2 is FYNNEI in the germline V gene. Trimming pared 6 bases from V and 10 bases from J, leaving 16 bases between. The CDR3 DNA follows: TGTGCCAGCAGCCCGGGACTCTCTGTGGAGCAGTTCTTC. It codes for CASSPGLSVEQFF. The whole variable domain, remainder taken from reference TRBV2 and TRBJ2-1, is EPEVTQTPSHQVTQMGQEVILRCVPISNHLYFYWYRQILGQKVEFLVSFYNNEISEKSEIFDDQFSVERPDGSNFTLKIRSTKLEDSAMYFCASSPGLSVEQFFGPGTRLTVL.

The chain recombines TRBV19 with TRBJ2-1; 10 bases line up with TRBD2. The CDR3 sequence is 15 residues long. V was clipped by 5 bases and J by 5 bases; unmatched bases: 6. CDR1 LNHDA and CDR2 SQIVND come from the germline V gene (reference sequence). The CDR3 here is CASSVSGGANNEQFF. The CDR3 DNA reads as TGTGCCAGTAGTGTGAGCGGGGGGGCGAACAATGAGCAGTTCTTC. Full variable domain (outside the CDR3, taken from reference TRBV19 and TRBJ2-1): DGGITQSPKYLFRKEGQNVTLSCEQNLNHDAMYWYRQDPGQGLRLIYYSQIVNDFQKGDIAEGYSVSREKKESFPLTVTSAQKNPTAFYLCASSVSGGANNEQFFGPGTRLTVL.

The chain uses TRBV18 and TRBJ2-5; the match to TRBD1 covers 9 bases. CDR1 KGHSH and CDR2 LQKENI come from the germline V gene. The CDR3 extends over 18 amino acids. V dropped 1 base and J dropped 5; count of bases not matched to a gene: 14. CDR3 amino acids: CASSPLSPGTGSWETQYF. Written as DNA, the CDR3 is TGTGCCAGCTCACCACTTTCTCCCGGGACAGGGTCATGGGAGACCCAGTACTTC.

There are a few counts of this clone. The CDR3 region is CATRRTGGAEAFF. The CDR3 region has the DNA TGTGCCACCAGGAGAACAGGGGGAGCTGAAGCTTTCTTT. The V call is TRBV24-1, the J call TRBJ1-1; the match to TRBD1 covers 8 bases. The CDR3 totals 13 residues. CDR1 is KGHDR and CDR2 is SFDVKD in the germline V gene. J was trimmed by 6 bases and V by 7 bases; bases with no gene match: 6.

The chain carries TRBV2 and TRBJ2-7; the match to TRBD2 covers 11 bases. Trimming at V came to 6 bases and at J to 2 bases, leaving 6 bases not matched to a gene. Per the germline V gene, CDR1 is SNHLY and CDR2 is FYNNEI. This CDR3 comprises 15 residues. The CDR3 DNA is TGTGCCAGCAGCCTACTAGCGGGGGCCCCCTACGAGCAGTACGTC. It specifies CASSLLAGAPYEQYV.

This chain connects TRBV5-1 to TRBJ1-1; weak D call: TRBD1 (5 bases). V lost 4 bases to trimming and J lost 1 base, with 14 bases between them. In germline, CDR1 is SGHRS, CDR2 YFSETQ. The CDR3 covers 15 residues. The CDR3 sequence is CASSPTSTANTEAFF. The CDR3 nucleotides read TGCGCCAGCAGCCCAACCTCGACAGCGAACACTGAAGCTTTCTTT.

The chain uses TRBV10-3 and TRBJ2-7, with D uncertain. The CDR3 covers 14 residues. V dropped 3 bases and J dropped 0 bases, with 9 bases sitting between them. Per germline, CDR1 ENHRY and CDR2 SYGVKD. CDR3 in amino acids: CAISERPISYEQYV. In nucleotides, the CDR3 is TGTGCCATCAGTGAACGGCCGATCTCCTACGAGCAGTACGTC.

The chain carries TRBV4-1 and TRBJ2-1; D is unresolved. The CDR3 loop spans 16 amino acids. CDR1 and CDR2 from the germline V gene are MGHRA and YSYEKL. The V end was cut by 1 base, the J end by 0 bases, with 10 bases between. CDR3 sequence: CASSQGFFSSYNEQFF. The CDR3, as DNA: TGCGCCAGCAGCCAAGGGTTTTTTAGCTCCTACAATGAGCAGTTCTTC.

The CDR3 spells CASSQDRVVGADTQYF. Here the CDR3 DNA reads TGTGCCAGCAGCCAAGATCGAGTGGTGGGCGCAGATACGCAGTATTTT. The chain couples TRBV3-1 (or the pseudogene TRBV3-2) to TRBJ2-3, with D unclear. The germline gives CDR1 LGHDT, CDR2 YNNKEL (reference sequence). CDR3 length: 16 amino acids. The V end lost 0 bases, the J end lost 4 bases, and 14 bases lay between the germline ends.

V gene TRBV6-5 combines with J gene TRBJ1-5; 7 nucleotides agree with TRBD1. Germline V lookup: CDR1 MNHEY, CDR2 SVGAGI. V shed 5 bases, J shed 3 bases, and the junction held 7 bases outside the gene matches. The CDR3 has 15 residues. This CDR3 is CASSRDRSVNQPQHF. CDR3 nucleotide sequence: TGTGCCAGCAGTAGGGACAGATCGGTCAATCAGCCCCAGCATTTT.